These 6 T cell receptor beta chains share one sample of origin, sequenced in a study of T cell clonality in common variable immunodeficiency. Study-level findings and limits: In common variable immunodeficiency, TCR beta chains reportedly carried fewer deletions and N-nucleotide insertions.

Which antigens these TCRs recognize remains unknown. The repertoire was sequenced with immunoSEQ multiplex PCR; TCRdb's copy has only in-frame clones and lacks some. This sample comprises about 26,000 clones, none seen once only. The specimen was peripheral blood mononuclear cells. These receptor sequences come from a human donor with common variable immunodeficiency.

Comments on this clone: The junction and the germline gene differ at one end; a read error may be behind it. The CDR3 extends 3 residues past the end of the read, so its final part is completed from the germline J gene. The chain carries TRBV19 and TRBJ1-5; D not certain. There are 15 residues in the CDR3. The germline CDR1 and CDR2 sequences are LNHDA and SQIVND (reference sequence). CDR3 region: CASSIVGSSKQPQHF. Incomplete CDR3 DNA: TGTGCCAGTAGTATAGTGGGGTCTAGCAAGCAGCCC.

About this clone itself: The CDR3 is cut off 3 residues early in the read; its end comes from the germline J gene. The chain has TRBV7-2 and TRBJ1-4, with D possibly TRBD1 on 5 matching bases. The CDR3 sequence is 15 residues long. V was shortened by 7 bases and J by 5 bases, with 17 bases between the two germline ends. Germline-derived CDR1 and CDR2 are SGHTA and FQGNSA. Partial CDR3 DNA: TGTGCCAGCAAACAGCCCCGGGCAGGGAATGAAAAA. As protein: CASKQPRAGNEK. The entire CDR3 protein reads CASKQPRAGNEKLFF.

By share, this clone counts as medium-sized (0.01 to 0.1%). The DNA ends 3 residues before the CDR3 does, and the rest of the CDR3 is filled in from the germline J gene. The J gene is TRBJ2-7, the V gene TRBV5-1, with D possibly TRBD1 on 5 matching bases. This CDR3 region has 15 residues. Germline V gene sequence: CDR1 SGHRS, CDR2 YFSETQ. Trimming cost V 2 bases and J 2 bases, with 14 bases left between them. CDR3 amino acids: CASSLGTVQAYEQYF. The DNA read from the CDR3 is TGCGCCAGCAGCTTAGGAACAGTACAGGCCTACGAG.

This clone came up a few times. CDR3 sequence reads: CASRGQPGQNTEAFF. The sequenced part of the CDR3 DNA is TGTGCCAGTAGGGGACAGCCCGGCCAGAACACTGAA. The chain carries TRBV19 and TRBJ1-1, with TRBD1 matching over 7 bases. Read data end 3 residues before the CDR3 end; the end is taken from the germline J gene. V gave up 6 bases and J gave up 1 base; unmatched junction bases: 8. This CDR3 spans 15 amino acids. Germline assignment: CDR1 LNHDA and CDR2 SQIVND (reference sequence).

This clone was found a few times. From the germline J gene comes the end of the CDR3, since the read stops 3 residues before it. The chain has TRBV5-1 and TRBJ2-7; TRBD1 matches at 12 bases. Germline V lookup: CDR1 SGHRS, CDR2 YFSETQ. The J segment lost 5 bases and the V segment lost 4 bases, leaving 7 bases of the junction unmatched. The CDR3 loop spans 15 amino acids. The CDR3 DNA, read in part, is TGCGCCAGCAGCCGGGGGGGGACAGGGGGCAACGAG. Amino acids: CASSRGGTGGNE. Given in full, the CDR3 is CASSRGGTGGNEQYF. The full variable domain, rest sourced from reference TRBV5-1 and TRBJ2-7, is KAGVTQTPRYLIKTRGQQVTLSCSPISGHRSVSWYQQTPGQGLQFLFEYFSETQRNKGNFPGRFSGRQFSNSRSEMNVSTLELGDSALYLCASSRGGTGGNEQYFGPGTRLTVT.

With respect to this clone: The read finishes 3 residues shy of the CDR3 end, and the germline J gene is used to complete it. The chain combines TRBV6-2 or TRBV6-3 with TRBJ2-7, with TRBD1 identical over 7 bases. Germline CDR1 and CDR2: MNHEY and SVGEGT. Unmatched junction bases numbered 5, after V lost 5 bases and J lost 4 bases. This CDR3 has 13 residues. The CDR3 sequence: CASSRQGNYEQYF. Partial CDR3 DNA: TGTGCCAGCAGTCGACAGGGTAATTACGAG.